The 18 T cell receptor beta chains given below trace back to one sample, sequenced in a study of blood T cell repertoires in COVID-19. Clones were read by immunoSEQ multiplex PCR, and TCRdb kept only the in-frame ones, dropping some. The data hold about 84,000 clones, with approximately 78% observed a single time. Sequencing used peripheral blood. These receptor sequences come from a woman older than 75 with acute or convalescent COVID-19.

Details on this clone: Relative to the germline gene, one junction end is altered; a read error may explain this. The chain combines TRBV7-7 with TRBJ2-5; 8 bases match TRBD1. Germline lookup yields CDR1 SSHAT and CDR2 FNYEAQ (reference sequence). This CDR3 region has 16 residues. Here the CDR3 reads CASSLTLDRVQETQYF. DNA of the CDR3: TGTGCTAGCAGCTTAACCCTGGACAGGGTCCAAGAGACCCAGTACTTC.

The chain is built from TRBV6-5 and TRBJ2-1; 8 bases agree with TRBD1. CDR1 and CDR2 (germline): MNHEY, SVGAGI. V shed 6 bases and J 6 bases; nucleotides not matched to a gene: 10. The CDR3 runs 15 residues. Written as DNA, the CDR3 is TGTGCCAGCAGCTCTCCCAGGGGGCTGATCAATGAGCAGTTCTTC. Residues: CASSSPRGLINEQFF.

This chain connects TRBV7-2 to TRBJ2-5; 14 nucleotides agree with TRBD2. From germline, CDR1 is SGHTA and CDR2 FQGNSA. The V gene end was trimmed by 1 base and the J gene end by 12 bases; junction bases not matched to a gene: 7. The CDR3 sequence is 15 residues long. The CDR3 nucleotides read TGTGCCAGCAGCTTAGTGACTAGCGGGGGGGCCTCGAAGTACTTC. Translation: CASSLVTSGGASKYF.

This clone was picked up a small number of times. The rearrangement joins TRBV28 to TRBJ1-5, with a tentative D call TRBD1 (6 bases). The V gene lost 3 bases and the J gene lost 3 bases, with 9 bases spanning the gap. Germline values: CDR1 MDHEN, CDR2 SYDVKM. The CDR3 is 14 residues long. In DNA, the CDR3 is TGTGCCAGCAGTTTGGACAGTAACAATCAGCCCCAGCATTTT. Translation gives CASSLDSNNQPQHF.

The chain has TRBV27 and TRBJ1-5, with a tentative D call TRBD1 (6 bases). Trimming removed 4 bases from V and 2 bases from J, with 24 bases in between. This CDR3 is 19 amino acids long. CDR1 is MNHEY and CDR2 is SMNVEV in the germline V gene (reference sequence). CDR3 bases: TGTGCCAGCAGTTCCAAACCAGGGGCGTTAGGGCTTGGCAATCAGCCCCAGCATTTT. The encoded protein is CASSSKPGALGLGNQPQHF.

In its sample, this clone was seen a few times. Written as DNA, the CDR3 is TGTGCCAGTGGGGACAGGGAGGAAAAACTGTTTTTT. This sequence encodes CASGDREEKLFF. The rearrangement uses TRBV19 and TRBJ1-4, with 9 nucleotides matching TRBD1. This CDR3 comprises 12 residues. Germline values: CDR1 LNHDA, CDR2 SQIVND (reference sequence). J gave up 8 bases and V 8 bases, and 3 bases lay outside the gene matches. The entire variable domain, with the rest obtained from reference TRBV19 and TRBJ1-4, is as follows: DGGITQSPKYLFRKEGQNVTLSCEQNLNHDAMYWYRQDPGQGLRLIYYSQIVNDFQKGDIAEGYSVSREKKESFPLTVTSAQKNPTAFYLCASGDREEKLFFGSGTQLSVL.

V usage is TRBV9 and J usage is TRBJ2-3; 11 positions agree with TRBD2. The CDR3 is made up of 15 amino acids. The V gene's germline CDR1 is SGDLS and CDR2 YYNGEE. The V segment lost 4 bases and the J segment 5 bases; nucleotides outside the gene matches: 6. The CDR3 sequence is CASSRGLAVGDTQYF. The CDR3 DNA reads as TGTGCCAGCAGCCGGGGACTAGCGGTAGGAGATACGCAGTATTTT.

This rearrangement joins TRBV5-1 to TRBJ1-2; no firm D call. Germline lookup yields CDR1 SGHRS and CDR2 YFSETQ. There are 14 residues in the CDR3. V was cut by 2 bases and J by 3 bases, with 11 bases left in between. CDR3 in DNA: TGCGCCAGCAGCTTTCACCGCCGGGACTATGGCTACACCTTC. Translated, it gives CASSFHRRDYGYTF.

The V gene is TRBV2, the J gene TRBJ2-5, with a tentative D call TRBD1 (6 bases). Trimming left V 5 bases short and J 2 bases short, with 18 bases between. Germline CDR1 SNHLY, CDR2 FYNNEI. CDR3 length equals 16 residues. CDR3 coding DNA: TGTGCCAGCAGTCTACAGGGTCGTCGTCGTCAAGAGACCCAGTACTTC. Encoded protein: CASSLQGRRRQETQYF.

CDR3 DNA sequence: TGTGCCAGTAGTAGTGGAGCGGGAGAAAATACGCAGTATTTT. Translation gives CASSSGAGENTQYF. This chain connects TRBV19 to TRBJ2-3; 8 bases line up with TRBD2. This CDR3 is built from 14 residues. The junction had 7 bases not matched to a gene; V was cut back by 4 bases and J by 7 bases. Germline lookup yields CDR1 LNHDA and CDR2 SQIVND (reference sequence).

The chain carries TRBV4-3 and TRBJ1-1; D remains unclear. The ends were cut back, 0 bases at V and 5 bases at J, with 7 bases in the middle. This CDR3 contains 13 residues. Germline assignment: CDR1 LGHNA and CDR2 YSLEER. CDR3 loop: CASSQDGRTEAFF. CDR3 DNA sequence: TGCGCCAGCAGCCAAGATGGGAGGACTGAAGCTTTCTTT.

The rearrangement joins TRBV30 to TRBJ1-5; D is unclear. Germline loops: CDR1 GTSNPN, CDR2 SVGIG (reference sequence). V lost 0 bases, J lost 7 bases, and 16 bases lay in between. The CDR3 is made up of 15 amino acids. Here the CDR3 DNA reads TGTGCCTGGAGTGTACTAGGACTAAACGGGCAGCCCCAGCATTTT. Protein: CAWSVLGLNGQPQHF.

This sequence joins TRBV6-5 and TRBJ2-5; no clear D. This CDR3 spans 13 amino acids. V was cut by 9 bases and J by 1 base, with 12 bases left in between. Per germline, CDR1 MNHEY and CDR2 SVGAGI. CDR3 in amino acids: CASRVTGQETQYF. The CDR3 DNA follows: TGTGCCAGTCGGGTGACCGGCCAAGAGACCCAGTACTTC.

V is TRBV27 and J is TRBJ1-1; a weak D match, TRBD1 (5 bases). Germline V gene lookup returns CDR1 MNHEY and CDR2 SMNVEV (reference sequence). This CDR3 has 15 residues. Trimming removed 5 bases at V and 2 bases at J, with 15 bases between. The CDR3 DNA reads as TGTGCCAGCAGTCCACGGAGGGGAGTAAACACTGAAGCTTTCTTT. It is translated as CASSPRRGVNTEAFF.

V gene TRBV9 combines with J gene TRBJ1-3, with TRBD1 as a possible D gene (5 bases). Germline-derived CDR1 and CDR2 are SGDLS and YYNGEE. The CDR3 consists of 15 residues. The V gene lost 3 bases and the J gene lost 2 bases, with 12 bases spanning the gap. CDR3: CASSAGASTGNTIYF. The CDR3 DNA follows: TGTGCCAGCAGCGCTGGGGCGAGCACTGGAAACACCATATATTTT.

This clone appeared a few times. This chain connects TRBV7-6 to TRBJ1-6, with 8 bases fitting TRBD1. V lost 5 bases to trimming and J lost 6 bases; unmatched junction nucleotides: 6. The V gene's germline CDR1 is SGHVS and CDR2 FNYEAQ. The CDR3 length is 15 residues. CDR3 region: CASSPTGAGNSPLHF. In nucleotides, the CDR3 is TGTGCCAGCAGCCCGACAGGGGCAGGTAATTCACCCCTCCACTTT.

The genes are TRBV5-6 and TRBJ1-6, with a possible D match to TRBD1 (5 bases). Germline V CDR1 and CDR2: SGHDT, YYEEEE. The CDR3 length is 14 residues. The V end lost 2 bases, the J end lost 7 bases, and 10 bases lay between the germline ends. The CDR3 sequence: CASSLRGWNSPLHF. CDR3 DNA: TGTGCCAGCAGCTTAAGGGGCTGGAATTCACCCCTCCACTTT.

J is TRBJ2-2 and V is TRBV30; 9 nucleotides align to TRBD1. Germline V lookup: CDR1 GTSNPN, CDR2 SVGIG (reference sequence). J gave up 5 bases and V 1 base, and 11 bases lay outside the gene matches. The CDR3 extends over 17 amino acids. CDR3 coding DNA: TGTGCCTGGAGTGCGCGACCCGGGACAGGGTTTACCGGGGAGCTGTTTTTT. Protein product: CAWSARPGTGFTGELFF. Variable domain in full (rest from reference TRBV30 and TRBJ2-2): SQTIHQWPATLVQPVGSPLSLECTVEGTSNPNLYWYRQAAGRGLQLLFYSVGIGQISSEVPQNLSASRPQDRQFILSSKKLLLSDSGFYLCAWSARPGTGFTGELFFGEGSRLTVL.